The rows below give T cell receptor beta chains drawn from one sample of a study of T-cell memory formation after mild COVID-19. TCRdb re-derived calls from the 5' RACE reads in MiXCR, one entry per CDR3 protein. The sample includes 550,000 to 600,000 distinct CDR3 sequences, roughly 17% of them seen just once. The source material was PBMCs or a T cell subset sorted from them (not recorded which). Receptor source: an adult woman who had mild COVID-19 (a few samples of this study predate the infection). Cell type and time point are not known. The CDR3 runs from the conserved cysteine through the conserved F or W. Each record gives: V gene, D gene, clone size, J gene, CDR3 protein, CDR3 DNA. The D gene is left open where the match is weak. Only some rows state a clone size, as once, few, many or a class for expanded clones.

>TRBV6-1|TRBD1|few|TRBJ2-3
CASNEDRVGTDTQYF
TGTGCCAGCAACGAGGACAGGGTCGGCACAGATACGCAGTATTTT
>TRBV20-1|-|many|TRBJ1-2
CTSDLTKGYTF
TGCACCTCCGATCTTACTAAGGGCTACACCTTC
>TRBV28|TRBD1|few|TRBJ2-3
CASSRPGTASTDTQYF
TGTGCCAGCAGTCGCCCAGGGACAGCCAGCACAGATACGCAGTATTTT
>TRBV29-1|-|-|TRBJ2-7
CSVGMALGYEQYF
TGCAGCGTTGGTATGGCACTCGGCTACGAGCAGTACTTC
>TRBV5-1|-|few|TRBJ1-1
CASSMGGDTEAFF
TGCGCCAGCTCTATGGGGGGTGACACTGAAGCTTTCTTT
>TRBV12-3/TRBV12-4|TRBD2|-|TRBJ2-3
CASSLVLAGGAQYF
TGTGCCAGCAGTTTAGTCCTAGCGGGCGGGGCGCAGTATTTT
>TRBV5-1|-|many|TRBJ2-2
CASSLADRLNTGELFF
TGCGCCAGCAGCTTGGCCGACAGGCTCAACACCGGGGAGCTGTTTTTT
>TRBV24-1|-|-|TRBJ2-7
CATSDLLLRQYF
TGTGCCACCAGTGATTTGCTCCTCCGGCAGTACTTC
>TRBV27|TRBD1|-|TRBJ1-2
CASSRTGQGAWDGYTF
TGTGCCAGCAGTCGGACCGGACAGGGGGCGTGGGATGGCTACACCTTC
>TRBV20-1|TRBD2|many|TRBJ2-3
CSASIAGVVSTQYF
TGCAGTGCTAGCATAGCGGGAGTAGTGAGTACGCAGTATTTT
>TRBV5-6|-|-|TRBJ2-3
CASTETEDTQYF
TGTGCCAGCACCGAGACAGAGGATACGCAGTATTTT
>TRBV5-1|TRBD2|-|TRBJ2-1
CASRPGTSGSDEQFF
TGCGCCAGCAGGCCGGGGACTAGCGGGAGTGATGAGCAGTTCTTC
>TRBV6-2/TRBV6-3|-|few|TRBJ1-5
CASRDTGGPQHF
TGTGCCAGCCGGGACACCGGGGGGCCCCAGCATTTT
>TRBV7-9|TRBD1|-|TRBJ2-3
CASSLGTGQTDTQYF
TGTGCCAGCAGCTTAGGGACAGGGCAAACAGATACGCAGTATTTT
>TRBV6-2/TRBV6-3|-|-|TRBJ1-1
CASSYPTGDLNTEAFF
TGTGCCAGCAGTTACCCGACAGGAGACTTGAACACTGAAGCTTTCTTT
>TRBV19|TRBD1|-|TRBJ2-6
CASRRQGRSSGANVLTF
TGTGCCAGTCGCAGACAGGGTCGGAGCTCTGGGGCCAACGTCCTGACTTTC
>TRBV5-4|TRBD1|-|TRBJ2-7
CASSLAPTGLYEQYF
TGTGCCAGCAGCTTGGCCCCGACAGGGCTCTACGAGCAGTACTTC
>TRBV12-3/TRBV12-4|-|-|TRBJ2-6
CASSSSPSGLSGANVLTF
TGTGCCAGCAGCTCCTCTCCGTCGGGGCTCTCTGGGGCCAACGTCCTGACTTTC
>TRBV2|-|-|TRBJ2-1
CASRPTIGRGYDNEQFF
TGTGCCAGCAGACCTACCATTGGGCGAGGGTACGATAATGAGCAGTTCTTC
>TRBV12-3/TRBV12-4|TRBD1|few|TRBJ2-5
CASSRQGQETQYF
TGTGCCAGCAGTCGACAGGGGCAAGAGACCCAGTACTTC
>TRBV5-1|-|once|TRBJ1-2
CASSLHRTNYGYTF
TGCGCCAGCAGCTTACACCGAACCAACTATGGCTACACCTTC
>TRBV6-5|-|-|TRBJ1-5
CASSYSRTGPQHF
TGTGCCAGCAGTTACTCGAGGACGGGGCCCCAGCATTTT
>TRBV24-1|TRBD1|-|TRBJ2-7
CATSDSGTGGGEQYF
TGTGCCACCAGTGATTCCGGGACAGGGGGCGGTGAGCAGTACTTC
>TRBV3-1|-|-|TRBJ2-2
CASSQEARGAPTDTGELFF
TGTGCCAGCAGCCAAGAGGCCCGGGGGGCCCCCACGGACACCGGGGAGCTGTTTTTT